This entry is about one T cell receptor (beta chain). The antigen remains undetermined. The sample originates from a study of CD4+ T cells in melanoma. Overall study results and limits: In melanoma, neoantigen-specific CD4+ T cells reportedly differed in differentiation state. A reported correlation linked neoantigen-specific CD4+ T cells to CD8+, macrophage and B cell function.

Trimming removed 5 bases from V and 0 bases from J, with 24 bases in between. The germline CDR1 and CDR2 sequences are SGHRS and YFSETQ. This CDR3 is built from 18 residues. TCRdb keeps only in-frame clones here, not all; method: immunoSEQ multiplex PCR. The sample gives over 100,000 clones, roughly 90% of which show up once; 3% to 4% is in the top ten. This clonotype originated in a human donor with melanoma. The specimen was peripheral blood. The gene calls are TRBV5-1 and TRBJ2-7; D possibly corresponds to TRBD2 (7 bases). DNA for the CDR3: TGCGCCAGCAGTTCCCTCGACAGGAGAACTAGCGCCTCCTACGAGCAGTACTTC. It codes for CASSSLDRRTSASYEQYF. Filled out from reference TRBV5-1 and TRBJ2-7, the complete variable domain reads KAGVTQTPRYLIKTRGQQVTLSCSPISGHRSVSWYQQTPGQGLQFLFEYFSETQRNKGNFPGRFSGRQFSNSRSEMNVSTLELGDSALYLCASSSLDRRTSASYEQYFGPGTRLTVT.